These 21 T cell receptor beta chains were all obtained from the same sample, sequenced in a study of cytomegalovirus exposure and HLA in healthy donors (TCRdb year 2017). The library was prepared using the immunoSEQ multiplex PCR assay. TCRdb re-hosts the immuneACCESS table, in-frame sequences only. Its copies lack some clones; in the studies checked, an unresolved V gene accounts for under half of them, and the cause for the rest is not known. For this sample the table gives about 44,000 clones, of which 93% were detected only once. The ten largest clones capture approximately 2.1% of the sample. The sequencing sample was made of PBMCs. Receptors were obtained from a woman between 18 and 29 years old in good health and CMV-seronegative.

This chain connects TRBV28 to TRBJ1-1; D gene ambiguous. The CDR3 loop spans 16 amino acids. Per the germline V gene, CDR1 is MDHEN and CDR2 is SYDVKM. V was shortened by 6 bases and J by 0 bases, with 17 bases between the two germline ends. The CDR3 is CASSPSRGSMNTEAFF. The CDR3 DNA sequence: TGTGCCAGCAGCCCCTCCCGGGGATCTATGAACACTGAAGCTTTCTTT.

This rearrangement joins TRBV7-9 to TRBJ2-7; 14 bases line up with TRBD2. V lost 2 bases and J lost 7; bases outside the gene matches: 4. There are 15 residues in the CDR3. In germline, CDR1 is SEHNR, CDR2 FQNEAQ (reference sequence). CDR3 DNA: TGTGCCAGCAGCTTAATGGGACTAGCGGGGGATGAGCAGTACTTC. Amino acids: CASSLMGLAGDEQYF.

Details on this clone: At one boundary the junction diverges from the germline segment, which might be a read error. The chain couples TRBV6-1 to TRBJ1-1; no clear D. The CDR3 is made up of 12 amino acids. Germline lookup yields CDR1 MNHNS and CDR2 SASEGT. CDR3 in DNA: TGTGCCTGCAGGACGGGAAACACTGAAGCTTTCTTT. It specifies CACRTGNTEAFF.

The chain couples TRBV18 to TRBJ2-5; D ambiguous. Germline V gene data show CDR1 as KGHSH and CDR2 as LQKENI. Trimming took 3 bases from V and 4 from J, leaving 15 bases between them. This CDR3 comprises 15 residues. The CDR3 nucleotides are TGTGCCAGCTCACCGCTTGACTCTCACACAGAGACCCAGTACTTC. Translation gives CASSPLDSHTETQYF.

CDR3 in DNA: TGCGCCAGCAGCCCCCTAGCGGGTATGTTCGGCACAGATACGCAGTATTTT. Protein: CASSPLAGMFGTDTQYF. The genes are TRBV4-1 and TRBJ2-3; 8 bases align to TRBD2. Trimming at V came to 4 bases and at J to 1 base, leaving 10 bases not matched to a gene. Looked up from germline, CDR1 is MGHRA and CDR2 is YSYEKL. The CDR3 totals 17 residues.

Here the CDR3 DNA reads TGTGCCAGCAGACCGACAGATAACTATGGCTACACCTTC. Protein sequence: CASRPTDNYGYTF. The chain uses TRBV28 and TRBJ1-2, with D possibly being TRBD1 (5 bases). Trimming took 6 bases from V and 1 from J, leaving 9 bases between them. The CDR3 is 13 amino acids. Per the germline V gene, CDR1 is MDHEN and CDR2 is SYDVKM.

The CDR3 sequence is CASSVAVHANNEQFF. The DNA for the CDR3 is TGTGCCAGCAGCGTAGCGGTCCACGCGAACAATGAGCAGTTCTTC. The chain links TRBV9 to TRBJ2-1; no clear D. The V gene's germline CDR1 is SGDLS and CDR2 YYNGEE. Trimming cost V 0 bases and J 5 bases, with 12 bases left between them. The CDR3 runs to 15 residues. Full variable domain (missing parts from reference TRBV9 and TRBJ2-1): DSGVTQTPKHLITATGQRVTLRCSPRSGDLSVYWYQQSLDQGLQFLIQYYNGEERAKGNILERFSAQQFPDLHSELNLSSLELGDSALYFCASSVAVHANNEQFFGPGTRLTVL.

The J gene is TRBJ2-6, the V gene TRBV19; D is perhaps TRBD1 (6 bases). Germline V gives CDR1 LNHDA, CDR2 SQIVND (reference sequence). The CDR3 is 16 amino acids. Between the trimmed V and J ends, which lost 4 bases and 0 bases, there was a span of 10 bases. The DNA of the CDR3 is TGTGCCAGTAGTACTATACAGGGCTCTGGGGCCAACGTCCTGACTTTC. This sequence encodes CASSTIQGSGANVLTF. Using reference TRBV19 and TRBJ2-6 for the parts outside the CDR3, the full variable domain is DGGITQSPKYLFRKEGQNVTLSCEQNLNHDAMYWYRQDPGQGLRLIYYSQIVNDFQKGDIAEGYSVSREKKESFPLTVTSAQKNPTAFYLCASSTIQGSGANVLTFGAGSRLTVL.

This sequence joins TRBV27 and TRBJ2-7; 9 nucleotides align to TRBD1. V lost 6 bases and J lost 5; bases outside the gene matches: 14. This CDR3 is 16 amino acids long. CDR1 and CDR2 (germline): MNHEY, SMNVEV (reference sequence). The CDR3 DNA follows: TGTGCCAGCAGCCAGCCGGGGACAGGGTCTGGGCACGAGCAGTACTTC. It specifies CASSQPGTGSGHEQYF.

As regards this clone: The junction and the germline gene differ at one end; a read error may be behind it. The rearrangement uses TRBV27 and TRBJ1-2; 8 bases match TRBD1. Germline V gene sequence: CDR1 MNHEY, CDR2 SMNVEV (reference sequence). CDR3 length: 13 amino acids. The CDR3 DNA follows: TGTGCCAGCAGTCCAGACAGGGGAGTAAGGTTCTACTTC. Its protein is CASSPDRGVRFYF.

The rearrangement links TRBV27 to TRBJ2-5; a weak D match, TRBD2 (5 bases). Trimming left V 5 bases short and J 7 bases short, with 11 bases between. The CDR3 totals 12 residues. CDR1 and CDR2 (germline): MNHEY, SMNVEV (reference sequence). The CDR3 loop is CASSTTRGTQYF. In DNA form, the CDR3 reads TGTGCCAGCAGTACCACCCGGGGGACCCAGTACTTC.

In its sample, this clone was seen once. The chain links TRBV9 to TRBJ1-3, with a possible D match to TRBD1 (6 bases). The CDR3 contains 15 residues. CDR1 and CDR2 (germline): SGDLS, YYNGEE. V was trimmed by 3 bases and J by 2 bases, leaving 12 bases between them. The CDR3 is CASSALGGPGNTIYF. CDR3 coding DNA: TGTGCCAGCAGCGCCCTCGGGGGGCCTGGAAACACCATATATTTT.

This chain connects TRBV25-1 to TRBJ1-2; D is uncertain. Germline-derived CDR1 and CDR2 are MGHDK and SYGVNS. The CDR3 has 13 amino acids. V was cut by 4 bases and J by 4 bases, with 10 bases left in between. The CDR3 spells CASSATALYGYTF. In DNA form, the CDR3 reads TGTGCCAGCAGTGCGACTGCGCTCTATGGCTACACCTTC.

This chain connects TRBV7-9 to TRBJ1-6; D is ambiguous. Germline CDR1 and CDR2: SEHNR and FQNEAQ (reference sequence). Between the trimmed V and J ends, which lost 2 bases and 7 bases, there was a span of 9 bases. The CDR3 sequence is 14 residues long. The CDR3 DNA reads TGTGCCAGCAGCTTACAGGTGTCGAATTCACCCCTCCACTTT. Residues: CASSLQVSNSPLHF.

The chain is built from TRBV6-5 and TRBJ1-1, with 9 bases fitting TRBD1. Trimming at V came to 5 bases and at J to 4 bases, leaving 5 bases not matched to a gene. CDR3 length: 14 amino acids. Germline V gene sequence: CDR1 MNHEY, CDR2 SVGAGI. The CDR3: CASSPGQGLTEAFF. The CDR3, as DNA: TGTGCCAGCAGTCCCGGACAGGGGCTCACTGAAGCTTTCTTT.

The chain has TRBV11-3 and TRBJ2-3; 9 nucleotides line up with TRBD1. Germline V gene sequence: CDR1 SGHNT, CDR2 YENEEA. Trimming at V came to 5 bases and at J to 3 bases, leaving 6 bases not matched to a gene. The CDR3 length is 15 residues. The DNA for the CDR3 is TGTGCCAGCAGCCCCGGGACAGGGAATACAGATACGCAGTATTTT. This translates into CASSPGTGNTDTQYF.

V gene TRBV5-6 combines with J gene TRBJ1-4, with 7 positions matching TRBD1. Germline CDR1 and CDR2: SGHDT and YYEEEE. The V and J ends lost 4 bases and 4 bases, in that order; junction bases with no gene match: 7. This CDR3 is 15 amino acids long. The CDR3 DNA sequence: TGTGCCAGCAGCCGTGGACAGGTCGGTAATGAAAAACTGTTTTTT. The encoded protein is CASSRGQVGNEKLFF.

In this sample, this clone turned up once. The chain uses TRBV5-1 and TRBJ2-1; TRBD2 matches 8 bases. J lost 8 bases, V lost 1 base, and 8 bases had no gene match. The CDR3 spans 15 residues. Germline-derived CDR1 and CDR2 are SGHRS and YFSETQ. CDR3 loop: CASSLPGGSNHEQFF. CDR3 nucleotides: TGCGCCAGCAGCTTGCCGGGGGGGTCGAACCATGAGCAGTTCTTC.

The V and J genes are TRBV29-1 and TRBJ1-5; 9 bases agree with TRBD1. CDR1 and CDR2 from the germline V gene are SQVTM and ANQGSEA. This CDR3 contains 15 residues. V shed 5 bases and J 1 base; nucleotides not matched to a gene: 6. This CDR3 reads CSVSAGQGSNQPQHF. CDR3 bases: TGCAGCGTTTCAGCCGGACAGGGGAGCAATCAGCCCCAGCATTTT.

The J gene is TRBJ1-5, the V gene TRBV19, with a possible D match to TRBD1 (6 bases). Trimming cost V 4 bases and J 4 bases, with 11 bases left between them. The CDR3 spans 14 residues. The germline gives CDR1 LNHDA, CDR2 SQIVND (reference sequence). CDR3 DNA sequence: TGTGCCAGTAGTAATCCGACAGGTAATCAGCCCCAGCATTTT. Protein product: CASSNPTGNQPQHF.

In its sample, this clone was seen a few times. CDR3 loop: CASRSGTGSTGELFF. DNA for the CDR3: TGTGCCAGCAGGTCCGGGACAGGCAGCACCGGGGAGCTGTTTTTT. The V gene is TRBV7-8, the J gene TRBJ2-2, with 8 bases fitting TRBD1. There are 15 residues in the CDR3. Germline V gives CDR1 SGHVS, CDR2 FQNEAQ. Trimming took 6 bases from V and 4 from J; bases not matched to a gene: 7. The full variable domain, its missing parts supplied by reference TRBV7-8 and TRBJ2-2, is GAGVSQSPRYKVAKRGQDVALRCDPISGHVSLFWYQQALGQGPEFLTYFQNEAQLDKSGLPSDRFFAERPEGSVSTLKIQRTQQEDSAVYLCASRSGTGSTGELFFGEGSRLTVL.